This note documents a single TCR beta chain sequence. The data originate from a study of T cell changes during pregnancy in multiple sclerosis. The J segment lost 2 bases and the V segment lost 1 base, leaving 2 bases of the junction unmatched. The CDR3 is made up of 16 amino acids. CDR1 is SGHAT, CDR2 FQNNGV, per germline. Sequenced by immunoSEQ multiplex PCR; TCRdb stores in-frame clones only, minus some. The profile covers about 70,000 clones, with about 93% appearing a single time and 0.29% taken by the ten largest. This sequence originates from a female donor with multiple sclerosis, enrolled in a pregnancy study. Sequenced material: CD4+ T cells from peripheral blood mononuclear cells, taken after pregnancy. The chain joins TRBV11-2 to TRBJ2-5; 12 bases are shared with TRBD2. The CDR3 sequence: CASSLGGTSGQETQYF. The CDR3 DNA reads as TGTGCCAGCAGCTTAGGCGGGACTAGCGGGCAAGAGACCCAGTACTTC. Supplemented by reference TRBV11-2 and TRBJ2-5, the full variable domain reads EAGVAQSPRYKIIEKRQSVAFWCNPISGHATLYWYQQILGQGPKLLIQFQNNGVVDDSQLPKDRFSAERLKGVDSTLKIQPAKLEDSAVYLCASSLGGTSGQETQYFGPGTRLLVL.